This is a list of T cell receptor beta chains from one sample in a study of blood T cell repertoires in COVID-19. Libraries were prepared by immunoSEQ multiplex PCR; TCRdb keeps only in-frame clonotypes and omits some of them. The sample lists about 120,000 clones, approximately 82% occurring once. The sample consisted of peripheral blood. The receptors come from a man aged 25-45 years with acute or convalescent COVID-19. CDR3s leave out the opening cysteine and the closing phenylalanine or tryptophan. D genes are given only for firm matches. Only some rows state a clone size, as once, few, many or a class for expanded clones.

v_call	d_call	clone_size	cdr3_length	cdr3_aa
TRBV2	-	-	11	ASSEISGDTQY
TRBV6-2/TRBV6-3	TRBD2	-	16	ASSLRGAGARNTGELF
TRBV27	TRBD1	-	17	ASSLWAPRDRGRQSPLH
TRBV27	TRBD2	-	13	ATRRGGRVKGELF
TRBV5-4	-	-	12	ASSPKDSNNEQF
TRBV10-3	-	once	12	AISEGGWGTEAF
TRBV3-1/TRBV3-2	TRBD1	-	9	ASGTAVGYT
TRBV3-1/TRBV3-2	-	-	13	ASSQDRISGNTIY
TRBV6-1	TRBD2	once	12	ASSEGLAGVEQF
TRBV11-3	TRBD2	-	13	ASSISGGPDNEQF
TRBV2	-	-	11	ASGGPGTYEQY
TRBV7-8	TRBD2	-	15	ASSLVGLAGGTDTQY
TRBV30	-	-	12	AWTPDSSYNEQF
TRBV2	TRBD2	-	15	ASSERREGSQQETQY
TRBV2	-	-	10	ASSGSNSPLH
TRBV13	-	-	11	ASTKGLPDVLT